This TCR beta chain originates from a study of T cells in Graves' hyperthyroidism and ophthalmopathy. Amplification yielded TCR beta CDR3 regions, with RNA transcripts as the source. The TCR CDR3 was amplified in a first-round RT-PCR using the HTBI primer set. MiXCR, applied by TCRdb to the multiplex PCR reads, yields one record per CDR3 protein. The data contain some 350,000 distinct CDR3 sequences, roughly 13% of them singletons. For ophthalmopathy patients, the Clinical Activity Score was at least 3 and the NOSPECS grade at least 4; duration was under 3 months. The V end was cut by 1 base, the J end by 4 bases, with 13 bases between. The germline V gene has CDR1 SGHTS and CDR2 YDEGEE. The length of the CDR3 is 15 residues. Notes on the study in general: Most clonotypes that expanded in the thyroid above 0.001 also showed up in blood.

This clonotype was recorded at least ten times. The antigen remains undetermined. This sequence originates from a woman aged 40 to 55 with Graves' ophthalmopathy. The chain recombines TRBV5-8 with TRBJ2-3, with D perhaps matching TRBD2 (6 bases). Sequencing was carried out using blood. The CDR3 DNA follows: TGTGCCAGCAGCTTGATCCGGGGGAGGTCAGATACGCAGTATTTT. Protein product: CASSLIRGRSDTQYF.